This T cell receptor (beta chain) is from a study of blood T cell repertoires in COVID-19. As processed by the authors: For nucleated cells, counts were estimated from reference gene primer amplification. The table came from immunoSEQ multiplex PCR; TCRdb's copy has only in-frame clones and leaves some out. V and J calls and clone size are as listed in that table; D and trimming were resolved from the DNA. This sample has around 250,000 clones; 70% to 90% occur once, and the top ten carry approximately 2%. Donors in Cohort 3 counted as recovered after two negative PCRs, clearance, or symptom resolution. In germline, CDR1 is SGHRS, CDR2 YFSETQ. V lost 4 bases to trimming and J lost 5 bases; unmatched junction nucleotides: 4. The CDR3 loop spans 15 amino acids. In this sample, this clone turned up a few times.

The chain has TRBV5-1 and TRBJ2-3; 13 bases map to TRBD2. The sequencing input was PBMCs or T cells enriched from blood (not recorded which). The clonotype was recovered from a woman aged 45-65 years who had recovered from COVID-19. The DNA for the CDR3 is TGCGCCAGCAGCCCGGGACTAGCGGGAAGAGATACGCAGTATTTT. Translating gives CASSPGLAGRDTQYF.